These 14 T cell receptor beta chains originate from one sample sequenced in a study of vaccination effects on CD4 cells after COVID-19. Antigen specificity for these receptors is unknown. At the end of 9 to 11 days of culture, CD4+ T cells were isolated. Only in-frame clones appear in the TCRdb table, and some are missing; sequencing was by immunoSEQ multiplex PCR. The top ten clones hold around 8.1% of a sample with some 49,000 clones, around 74% of them seen once. Sequencing used CD4+ T cells from PBMCs cultured without peptide, obtained before COVID-19 vaccination. The source of these receptors is a human donor who had a prior SARS-CoV-2 infection.

The genes are TRBV7-6 and TRBJ2-2; 10 bases fit TRBD2. This CDR3 comprises 17 residues. J lost 5 bases, V lost 6 bases, and 12 bases had no gene match. CDR1 is SGHVS and CDR2 is FNYEAQ in the germline V gene. The CDR3 here is CASSRRLAGAGTGELFF. DNA for the CDR3: TGTGCCAGCAGTCGACGCCTAGCGGGAGCGGGGACCGGGGAGCTGTTTTTT.

The rearrangement links TRBV7-8 to TRBJ1-6; TRBD1 aligns across 8 bases. Germline V gene lookup returns CDR1 SGHVS and CDR2 FQNEAQ. CDR3 length: 13 amino acids. The ends lost 5 bases at V and 14 bases at J; junction bases unmatched: 8. The CDR3 loop is CASSIGQGRALHF. CDR3 nucleotide sequence: TGTGCCAGCAGCATAGGACAGGGTCGGGCCCTCCACTTT.

The sample holds a few counts of this clone. One junction end does not reproduce the germline sequence, and a read error may be involved. The V and J genes are TRBV7-9 and TRBJ1-1, with D possibly matching TRBD1 (5 bases). Germline V CDR1 and CDR2: SEHNR, FQNEAQ (reference sequence). The CDR3 length is 13 residues. CDR3 sequence reads: CASSQEPDTEAFF. The CDR3 DNA reads as TGTGCCAGCAGCCAAGAACCGGACACCGAAGCTTTCTTT. Complete variable domain (other parts from reference TRBV7-9 and TRBJ1-1): DTGVSQNPRHKITKRGQNVTFRCDPISEHNRLYWYRQTLGQGPEFLTYFQNEAQLEKSRLLSDRFSAERPKGSFSTLEIQRTEQGDSAMYLCASSQEPDTEAFFGQGTRLTVV.

The chain combines TRBV5-8 with TRBJ1-5; 8 nucleotides agree with TRBD1. CDR3 length equals 17 residues. V trimming: 1 base; J trimming: 4 bases; junction bases outside the gene matches: 10. CDR1 is SGHTS and CDR2 is YDEGEE in the germline V gene. The CDR3 region has the DNA TGTGCCAGCAGCTTGACTTGGGGGACAGGCGTTAATCAGCCCCAGCATTTT. Its protein is CASSLTWGTGVNQPQHF.

In its sample, this clone was seen once. The CDR3 DNA reads TGTGCCAGCAGCTTATCAGGGTGGGGGGATTCACCCCTCCACTTT. Encoded protein: CASSLSGWGDSPLHF. The V gene is TRBV11-3, the J gene TRBJ1-6; the D gene is possibly TRBD1 (5 bases). The CDR3 covers 15 residues. With 2 bases removed from V and 8 bases from J, the gap between germline ends came to 13 bases. CDR1 and CDR2 (germline): SGHNT, YENEEA.

This clone was detected only a few times. The genes are TRBV6-2 or TRBV6-3 and TRBJ1-5; D gene ambiguous. Per the germline V gene, CDR1 is MNHEY and CDR2 is SVGEGT. Trimming cost V 6 bases and J 5 bases, with 8 bases left between them. The CDR3 has 12 amino acids. CDR3: CASSPEDQPQHF. The CDR3 region has the DNA TGTGCCAGCAGCCCAGAGGATCAGCCCCAGCATTTT.

On this clone: The junction departs from the called germline gene at one end, perhaps through a read error. The chain carries TRBV3-1 (or the pseudogene TRBV3-2) and TRBJ2-3, with 9 bases fitting TRBD2. CDR1 and CDR2 (germline): LGHDT, YNNKEL (reference sequence). The CDR3 is made up of 13 amino acids. Written as DNA, the CDR3 is TGTGCCAGCAGTCCGGATGGGGGTAGCGGGAGTGTTTTT. Translation: CASSPDGGSGSVF.

The chain recombines TRBV28 with TRBJ1-3, with D maybe TRBD1 (5 bases). The length of the CDR3 is 15 residues. Germline CDR1 is MDHEN and CDR2 is SYDVKM. V lost 6 bases and J lost 0, with 12 bases in between. In nucleotides, the CDR3 is TGTGCCAGCAGAAGACAGCTAAGCTCTGGAAACACCATATATTTT. Protein: CASRRQLSSGNTIYF.

The chain employs TRBV21-1 and TRBJ1-3. TRBV21-1 is described as a pseudogene. The CDR3 consists of 16 residues. The chain's CDR3 is CASSKGGVLGGNTIYF. The CDR3 coding sequence is TGTGCCAGCAGCAAAGGGGGGGTGTTAGGTGGAAACACCATATATTTT.

CDR3 sequence reads: CASSFMNRGSSPLHF. In DNA form, the CDR3 reads TGTGCCAGCAGCTTTATGAACAGGGGGTCGTCACCCCTCCACTTT. The chain is built from TRBV7-8 and TRBJ1-6; 8 bases are shared with TRBD1. V gave up 3 bases and J gave up 10 bases; unmatched junction bases: 8. The CDR3 is 15 residues long. Germline CDR1 is SGHVS and CDR2 is FQNEAQ.

The chain uses TRBV4-1 and TRBJ2-1; 7 positions agree with TRBD2. This CDR3 has 17 residues. Per the germline V gene, CDR1 is MGHRA and CDR2 is YSYEKL. Trimming at V came to 4 bases and at J to 1 base, leaving 10 bases not matched to a gene. CDR3 nucleotides: TGCGCCAGCAGCCCGGGCCCGGCTAGCGGTTCCTACAATGAGCAGTTCTTC. Translation: CASSPGPASGSYNEQFF.

The chain carries TRBV5-1 and TRBJ1-2; no clear D. The CDR3 runs 15 residues. The V and J ends lost 0 bases and 6 bases respectively, with 15 bases between them. CDR1 is SGHRS, CDR2 YFSETQ, per germline. The CDR3: CASSLAVADGHGYTF. CDR3 sequence (DNA): TGCGCCAGCAGCTTGGCCGTGGCGGATGGTCATGGCTACACCTTC.

This clone has just a few counts. The chain has TRBV6-5 and TRBJ1-1, with a possible D match to TRBD1 (5 bases). The CDR3 has 15 residues. Germline values: CDR1 MNHEY, CDR2 SVGAGI. The ends were cut back, 7 bases at V and 0 bases at J, with 15 bases in the middle. The CDR3 coding sequence is TGTGCCAGCAAAAGGGGCTCATCCATGAACACTGAAGCTTTCTTT. Amino acid sequence: CASKRGSSMNTEAFF.

The V gene is TRBV2, the J gene TRBJ2-7, with a weak D call TRBD1 (5 bases). There are 14 residues in the CDR3. Between the trimmed V and J ends, which lost 7 bases and 0 bases, there was a span of 13 bases. Germline V gives CDR1 SNHLY, CDR2 FYNNEI. This chain's CDR3 is CASIRTPSSYEQYF. CDR3 nucleotides: TGTGCCAGCATCCGGACACCATCCTCCTACGAGCAGTACTTC. Full variable domain (outside the CDR3, taken from reference TRBV2 and TRBJ2-7): EPEVTQTPSHQVTQMGQEVILRCVPISNHLYFYWYRQILGQKVEFLVSFYNNEISEKSEIFDDQFSVERPDGSNFTLKIRSTKLEDSAMYFCASIRTPSSYEQYFGPGTRLTVT.